Listed here are 16 T cell receptor beta chains from one sample, sequenced in a study of T cells in Graves' hyperthyroidism and ophthalmopathy. Researchers amplified the TCR beta CDR3 regions from RNA transcripts. HTBI primers were employed in a first-round RT-PCR of the TCR CDR3. TCRdb re-called the multiplex PCR reads with MiXCR, one entry per CDR3 protein. Of 600,000 to 800,000 distinct CDR3 sequences listed, approximately 40% are singletons. The sequenced sample consisted of blood. The origin of the receptors is a woman in her 40s with Graves' hyperthyroidism.

V is TRBV29-1 and J is TRBJ2-7, with 7 bases fitting TRBD2. Germline V lookup: CDR1 SQVTM, CDR2 ANQGSEA. J was trimmed by 0 bases and V by 6 bases; bases with no gene match: 5. This CDR3 has 13 amino acids. CDR3 sequence (DNA): TGCAGCGTAGTGCCTAGCGGCTCCTACGAGCAGTACTTC. Translation: CSVVPSGSYEQYF.

This clonotype was seen a handful of times. The chain has TRBV28 and TRBJ2-7; the match to TRBD1 covers 8 bases. Germline V gene data show CDR1 as MDHEN and CDR2 as SYDVKM. Trimming took 6 bases from V and 4 from J; bases not matched to a gene: 11. CDR3 length equals 15 residues. The CDR3: CASSLGQVTLYEQYF. The CDR3, as DNA: TGTGCCAGCAGCCTGGGACAGGTTACGCTTTACGAGCAGTACTTC.

As concerns this clonotype: Relative to the germline gene, one junction end is altered; a read error may explain this. The rearrangement links TRBV7-2 to TRBJ1-3; D possibly corresponds to TRBD1 (6 bases). CDR3 length equals 17 residues. Germline loops: CDR1 SGHTA, CDR2 FQGNSA. As DNA, the CDR3 is TGTGCCAGCAGCTTAGACGACAGGCTGGGGTATGGCTACACCGTATATTTT. It encodes CASSLDDRLGYGYTVYF. Variable domain in full (rest from reference TRBV7-2 and TRBJ1-3): GAGVSQSPSNKVTEKGKDVELRCDPISGHTALYWYRQSLGQGLEFLIYFQGNSAPDKSGLPSDRFSAERTGGSVSTLTIQRTQQEDSAVYLCASSLDDRLGYGYTVYFGEGSWLTVV.

Comments on this clonotype: A single base separates this from a much larger clone, so it may be a read error. CDR3 in DNA: TGCAGTGCCGGAAGGACTGAAGAACTGTTTTTT. Residues: CSAGRTEELFF. The chain links TRBV20-1 to TRBJ1-4; D gene ambiguous. There are 11 residues in the CDR3. The germline CDR1 and CDR2 sequences are DFQATT and SNEGSKA (reference sequence).

The sample holds a few counts of this clonotype. The junction does not match germline at one end; this may be a read error. The chain links TRBV7-2 to TRBJ1-6; TRBD1 matches 9 bases. The CDR3 is made up of 16 amino acids. Per germline, CDR1 SGHTA and CDR2 FQGNSA. In DNA, the CDR3 is TGCGCCAGCAGCCACCCCTTTGGACAGGGGAATTCACCCCTCCACTTT. As protein: CASSHPFGQGNSPLHF.

Details on this clonotype: One base away lies a much larger clone, so this may be a sequencing read error. The chain uses TRBV5-1 and TRBJ1-3; D gene ambiguous. CDR1 and CDR2 (germline): SGHRS, YFSETQ. This CDR3 spans 13 amino acids. CDR3 protein: CVSSLVMEDTIYF. CDR3 coding DNA: TGTGTCAGCAGCTTGGTAATGGAGGACACCATATATTTT.

The table lists this clonotype with many counts. The rearrangement uses TRBV4-3 and TRBJ2-5, with D possibly being TRBD2 (6 bases). The germline V gene has CDR1 LGHNA and CDR2 YSLEER. Trimming stripped 0 bases from V and 2 bases from J, with 10 bases between. The CDR3 has 15 residues. This CDR3 is CASSQERGGQETQYF. The DNA of the CDR3 is TGCGCCAGCAGCCAAGAGAGGGGAGGTCAAGAGACCCAGTACTTC.

The chain combines TRBV7-9 with TRBJ1-5; 8 bases agree with TRBD1. The V segment lost 4 bases and the J segment 1 base; nucleotides outside the gene matches: 6. The CDR3 is made up of 16 amino acids. The germline CDR1 and CDR2 sequences are SEHNR and FQNEAQ (reference sequence). For the CDR3, the DNA is TGTGCCAGCAGCTCTCAGGGGGCAGTGAGCAATCAGCCCCAGCATTTT. This encodes CASSSQGAVSNQPQHF.

This clonotype occurred a few times. The chain uses TRBV14 and TRBJ1-4; unclear D gene. V lost 5 bases to trimming and J lost 7 bases, with 14 bases between them. The CDR3 runs 14 residues. Looked up from germline, CDR1 is SGHDN and CDR2 is FVKESK. The CDR3 reads CASSRVYGTEKLFF. In DNA form, the CDR3 reads TGTGCCAGCAGCAGGGTGTATGGTACTGAAAAACTGTTTTTT.

V is TRBV7-2 and J is TRBJ1-2; 8 nucleotides match TRBD1. V shed 1 base, J shed 9 bases, and the junction held 10 bases outside the gene matches. Germline CDR1 is SGHTA and CDR2 is FQGNSA. There are 15 residues in the CDR3. In DNA form, the CDR3 reads TGTGCCAGCAGCTTAGTGATGGGGACAGGCCGGAGCTACACCTTC. Encoded protein: CASSLVMGTGRSYTF.

Worth noting for this clonotype: The germline gene is not matched at one end of the junction; a read error may be the cause. This chain connects TRBV12-3 or TRBV12-4 to TRBJ1-2, with D possibly being TRBD1 (5 bases). CDR3 length equals 12 residues. For the CDR3, the DNA is TGTGCCATCAGTGTTGGAGGGGATGGCTACACCTTC. Its translation: CAISVGGDGYTF.

The rearrangement joins TRBV6-6 to TRBJ2-5; D not certain. Germline values: CDR1 MNHNY, CDR2 SVGAGI (reference sequence). V lost 5 bases to trimming and J lost 8 bases, with 12 bases between them. This CDR3 contains 12 residues. For the CDR3, the DNA is TGTGCCAGCAGTACCCCGGCCATAACCCAGTACTTC. It is translated as CASSTPAITQYF.

This clonotype was observed a handful of times. The chain carries TRBV19 and TRBJ1-1, with 7 bases lining up with TRBD1. Trimming took 3 bases from V and 0 from J; bases not matched to a gene: 10. This CDR3 contains 17 residues. Germline CDR1 LNHDA, CDR2 SQIVND (reference sequence). The CDR3 DNA reads TGTGCCAGTAGTATGGTGAACAGGGGCTATCTGAACACTGAAGCTTTCTTT. It encodes CASSMVNRGYLNTEAFF.

This clonotype was counted only a few times. V is TRBV10-1 and J is TRBJ1-5, with 7 bases matching TRBD1. This CDR3 comprises 13 residues. Germline CDR1 WNHNN, CDR2 SYGVQD (reference sequence). V lost 6 bases to trimming and J lost 7 bases; unmatched junction nucleotides: 6. The DNA for the CDR3 is TGCGCCAGCAGGAGGGGGCAGGGGCAGCCCCAGCATTTT. Protein: CASRRGQGQPQHF.

V and J are TRBV7-9 and TRBJ1-1; D remains ambiguous. Trimming cost V 6 bases and J 3 bases, with 14 bases left between them. Per germline, CDR1 SEHNR and CDR2 FQNEAQ (reference sequence). This CDR3 spans 14 amino acids. DNA of the CDR3: TGTGCCAGCAGTCGTAATGGACGGGACACTGAAGCTTTCTTT. It specifies CASSRNGRDTEAFF.

The table lists this clonotype with a few counts. J is TRBJ2-3 and V is TRBV6-5; the D call may be TRBD1 or TRBD2 (7 bases each). The CDR3 has 15 residues. From germline, CDR1 is MNHEY and CDR2 SVGAGI. Trimming pared 2 bases from V and 6 bases from J, leaving 15 bases between. In DNA, the CDR3 is TGTGCCAGCAGTTACGTGACGGGGGGACAGGATACGCAGTATTTT. As protein: CASSYVTGGQDTQYF.